This paragraph covers one T cell receptor (beta chain) sequence. The data originate from a study of blood T cell repertoires in COVID-19. Germline V gene lookup returns CDR1 LGHNA and CDR2 YNFKEQ. The CDR3 contains 13 residues. V was cut by 2 bases and J by 7 bases, with 6 bases left in between. Data came from immunoSEQ multiplex PCR; TCRdb stores just in-frame clones and leaves some out. Here the sample spans about 350,000 clones, 88% being singletons. The rearrangement uses TRBV4-2 and TRBJ1-6; D gene ambiguous. The sequence was collected from a woman under 40 who had been exposed to COVID-19. The material sequenced was PBMCs or T cells enriched from blood (not recorded which). CDR3 DNA: TGTGCCAGCAGCCAAAACCTAAATTCACCCCTCCACTTT. This translates into CASSQNLNSPLHF.